Each of the 18 T cell receptor beta chains below was sequenced from the same sample in a study of human T cells and chemical hapten exposure. TCRdb fed the RACE reads into MiXCR, producing one record per CDR3 protein. The sample has approximately 340,000 distinct CDR3 sequences, approximately 6.3% seen once. Sample time point: patch test 1, 2 weeks after DPC sensitization. The treatment was: therapeutic diphenylcyclopropenone sensitization with weekly scalp DPC. The sample consisted of whole blood, taken in connection with sensitization to the hapten diphenylcyclopropenone (DPC). The receptors were sampled from a woman aged 18 to 35 with alopecia areata. Some clones in this sample may be carry-over from other donors' samples.

This clonotype was seen ten or more times. The chain employs TRBV6-4 and TRBJ2-5; 10 bases map to TRBD2. The CDR3 has 16 residues. Germline values: CDR1 MRHNA, CDR2 SNTAGT. The V segment lost 2 bases and the J segment 1 base; nucleotides outside the gene matches: 4. The CDR3 sequence is CASSDSASGGQETQYF. CDR3 in DNA: TGTGCCAGCAGTGACAGTGCTAGCGGGGGCCAAGAGACCCAGTACTTC.

This clonotype has at least ten counts. V is TRBV6-5 and J is TRBJ2-7, with unresolved D. The germline V gene has CDR1 MNHEY and CDR2 SVGAGI. The ends were cut back, 3 bases at V and 9 bases at J, with 9 bases in the middle. CDR3 length equals 11 residues. CDR3 in amino acids: CASSYSRRQYF. Written as DNA, the CDR3 is TGTGCCAGCAGTTATAGCCGAAGGCAGTACTTC.

The chain combines TRBV6-1 with TRBJ2-2; TRBD1 aligns across 9 bases. Germline values: CDR1 MNHNS, CDR2 SASEGT. The CDR3 runs to 15 residues. V dropped 4 bases and J dropped 6; count of bases not matched to a gene: 6. The CDR3 DNA is TGTGCCAGCAGTGTTGGGACAGGGCCCGCCGGGGAGCTGTTTTTT. Protein: CASSVGTGPAGELFF.

The table lists this clonotype with many counts. The chain has TRBV6-5 and TRBJ2-6; no clear D. CDR3 length: 15 amino acids. Trimming shortened V by 4 bases and J by 0 bases, and 7 bases separated the two germline ends. Germline V gene data show CDR1 as MNHEY and CDR2 as SVGAGI. CDR3 protein: CASSFTDSGANVLTF. The CDR3 DNA reads as TGTGCCAGCAGTTTCACTGACTCTGGGGCCAACGTCCTGACTTTC.

This clonotype was picked up a small number of times. The CDR3 bases are TGTGCCAGCAGTGCTAGCGGGGGGCGCACAGATACGCAGTATTTT. Its translation is CASSASGGRTDTQYF. This chain joins TRBV4-2 and TRBJ2-3, with 11 bases aligning to TRBD2. The junction had 3 bases not matched to a gene; V was cut back by 6 bases and J by 1 base. The CDR3 has 15 amino acids. CDR1 and CDR2 from the germline V gene are LGHNA and YNFKEQ.

V is TRBV5-1 and J is TRBJ2-5; D gene unclear. In germline, CDR1 is SGHRS, CDR2 YFSETQ. V lost 0 bases, J lost 5 bases, and 8 bases lay in between. The CDR3 is 13 residues long. The CDR3 DNA sequence: TGCGCCAGCAGCTTGGGACAATACGAGACCCAGTACTTC. It translates to CASSLGQYETQYF.

The rearrangement uses TRBV28 and TRBJ2-7; 7 nucleotides align to TRBD1. From germline, CDR1 is MDHEN and CDR2 SYDVKM. This CDR3 has 13 residues. After removal of 10 bases from V and 0 bases from J, the junction contained 6 bases not matched to a gene. CDR3 DNA sequence: TGTGCCAATGCCGGGACAGCCTCCTACGAGCAGTACTTC. As protein: CANAGTASYEQYF.

This clonotype occurred many times. The J gene is TRBJ2-3, the V gene TRBV6-5; the D gene is possibly TRBD1 (6 bases). The germline CDR1 and CDR2 sequences are MNHEY and SVGAGI. This CDR3 has 15 residues. Trimming removed 1 base from V and 4 bases from J, with 12 bases in between. The CDR3 region is CASSYLQGIPDTQYF. The CDR3 DNA reads as TGTGCCAGCAGTTACTTACAGGGAATCCCAGATACGCAGTATTTT.

This clonotype showed up many times. The chain has TRBV6-5 and TRBJ1-5; tentatively, D is TRBD1 (5 bases). V was trimmed by 6 bases and J by 7 bases, leaving 13 bases between them. Germline CDR1 MNHEY, CDR2 SVGAGI. CDR3 length: 13 residues. Written as DNA, the CDR3 is TGTGCCAGCAGCCGGCAGAGGGGACAGCCCCAGCATTTT. Its protein product is CASSRQRGQPQHF.

In this sample, this clonotype turned up many times. This chain joins TRBV5-1 and TRBJ2-5, with D uncertain. V lost 0 bases and J lost 5, with 14 bases in between. Germline assignment: CDR1 SGHRS and CDR2 YFSETQ. The CDR3 spans 15 residues. CDR3 in DNA: TGCGCCAGCAGCTTGGCCCGGTCCGGAATCGAGACCCAGTACTTC. It encodes CASSLARSGIETQYF.

The chain combines TRBV10-3 with TRBJ2-3; D uncertain. Deletions cut 10 bases from V and 2 bases from J, with 13 bases between. The CDR3 extends over 13 amino acids. In germline, CDR1 is ENHRY, CDR2 SYGVKD. DNA for the CDR3: TGTGCCACCCTGAAGGGTAACACAGATACGCAGTATTTT. Protein sequence: CATLKGNTDTQYF.

The chain has TRBV6-6 and TRBJ1-6; D is perhaps TRBD1 (6 bases). The V gene lost 6 bases and the J gene lost 5 bases, with 17 bases spanning the gap. The CDR3 runs 16 residues. In germline, CDR1 is MNHNY, CDR2 SVGAGI (reference sequence). The CDR3 sequence: CASSHSGAVNNSPLHF. CDR3 nucleotides: TGTGCCAGCAGCCATTCAGGGGCAGTCAATAATTCACCCCTCCACTTT.

This clonotype was seen ten or more times. The chain carries TRBV5-5 and TRBJ2-3; the D gene could be TRBD1 or TRBD2 (5 bases each). Germline V gene lookup returns CDR1 SGHKS and CDR2 YYEKEE (reference sequence). Trimming cost V 4 bases and J 3 bases, with 21 bases left between them. The CDR3 runs to 17 residues. The DNA for the CDR3 is TGTGCCAGCAGCCTAGGGACGGACTCGATAAGAACAGATACGCAGTATTTT. Translating it yields CASSLGTDSIRTDTQYF. Supplemented by reference TRBV5-5 and TRBJ2-3, the full variable domain reads DAGVTQSPTHLIKTRGQQVTLRCSPISGHKSVSWYQQVLGQGPQFIFQYYEKEERGRGNFPDRFSARQFPNYSSELNVNALLLGDSALYLCASSLGTDSIRTDTQYFGPGTRLTVL.

The J gene is TRBJ2-3, the V gene TRBV12-3 or TRBV12-4; 7 bases match TRBD2. This CDR3 is 13 amino acids long. Trimming removed 7 bases from V and 5 bases from J; junction bases left unmatched: 6. The CDR3 bases are TGTGCCAGCACCCTTCTAGCGGAAGATACGCAGTATTTT. Protein: CASTLLAEDTQYF.

This chain joins TRBV4-1 and TRBJ2-4; 7 nucleotides line up with TRBD2. Trimming at V came to 4 bases and at J to 7 bases, leaving 19 bases not matched to a gene. The CDR3 runs 18 residues. The germline V gene encodes CDR1 MGHRA and CDR2 YSYEKL. CDR3: CASSPGRSRGLERNIQYF. The CDR3 bases are TGCGCCAGCAGCCCAGGCAGATCCAGAGGACTAGAACGGAACATTCAGTACTTC.

This clonotype was observed many times. This chain connects TRBV6-2 or TRBV6-3 to TRBJ2-1; 9 bases fit TRBD1. The trim removed 7 bases at V and 7 bases at J, leaving 17 bases unmatched. CDR3 length: 17 amino acids. CDR1 and CDR2 (germline): MNHEY, SVGEGT. CDR3 coding DNA: TGTGCCAGCATTCAACCCGTCGGACAGGGGATTAAAAATGAGCAGTTCTTC. Residues: CASIQPVGQGIKNEQFF.

This clonotype has just a few counts. The rearrangement uses TRBV12-3 or TRBV12-4 and TRBJ2-3; 14 nucleotides match TRBD2. The J segment lost 1 base and the V segment lost 5 bases, leaving 8 bases of the junction unmatched. CDR3 length equals 18 residues. CDR3 sequence: CASSPTPGLAGGTDTQYF. DNA for the CDR3: TGTGCCAGCAGTCCTACGCCGGGACTAGCGGGGGGCACAGATACGCAGTATTTT.

This clonotype showed up many times. The chain joins TRBV3-1 to TRBJ2-2; 7 nucleotides align to TRBD1. Germline V gene sequence: CDR1 LGHDT, CDR2 YNNKEL (reference sequence). The CDR3 spans 14 residues. The junction had 11 bases not matched to a gene; V was cut back by 1 base and J by 15 bases. CDR3 in amino acids: CASSQATGSQSLFF. CDR3 DNA sequence: TGTGCCAGCAGCCAAGCGACAGGGTCTCAATCGTTGTTTTTT.